These 6 T cell receptor beta chains were all obtained from the same sample, sequenced in a study of breast tumors, draining lymph nodes, adjacent tissues. Samples came from axillary lymph nodes draining the breast cancer. TCRdb reanalysed the multiplex PCR reads using MiXCR and keeps one entry per CDR3 protein. The data contain tens of thousands of distinct CDR3 sequences, roughly 28% of them seen just once; the ten biggest clones take up over 6.5%. What was sequenced was axillary lymph node tissue. The receptors stem from a female donor with breast cancer. Some clones in this sample may be carry-over from other donors' samples.

This clonotype was counted ten times or more. This may stem from a read error, because a much larger clone lies one nucleotide away. V usage is TRBV4-2 and J usage is TRBJ1-4; 8 bases match TRBD1. Germline V lookup: CDR1 LGHNA, CDR2 YNFKEQ. The CDR3 sequence is 16 residues long. The CDR3 DNA sequence: TGTGCCAGCGGCCAAGGGACGGACAGGGTTAATGAAAAACTGTTTTTT. It is translated as CASGQGTDRVNEKLFF.

In its sample, this clonotype was seen a few times. The chain has TRBV6-2 or TRBV6-3 and TRBJ2-5; D is ambiguous. V shed 0 bases and J shed 5 bases, with 10 bases lying between them. The CDR3 consists of 14 residues. Looked up from germline, CDR1 is MNHEY and CDR2 is SVGEGT. DNA for the CDR3: TGTGCCAGCAGTTACTCGAGACTGAGTGAGACCCAGTACTTC. This sequence encodes CASSYSRLSETQYF.

As to this clonotype: Its ends do not fully match the called genes, so a read error is possible. The chain recombines TRBV6-2 or TRBV6-3 with TRBJ1-1; D remains unclear. CDR1 MNHEY and CDR2 SVGEGT come from the germline V gene. There are 14 residues in the CDR3. The CDR3 sequence is CASSYSQRNTGAFF. The CDR3, as DNA: TGTGCCAGCAGTTACTCGCAGAGGAACACTGGAGCTTTCTTT.

This clonotype was seen ten or more times. The V gene is TRBV4-1, the J gene TRBJ2-2; the D gene could be TRBD1 or TRBD2 (5 bases each). Between the trimmed V and J ends, which lost 1 base and 0 bases, there was a span of 9 bases. The CDR3 covers 16 residues. Germline CDR1 is MGHRA and CDR2 is YSYEKL. The CDR3, as DNA: TGCGCCAGCAGCCAAGCAGGGCGGGCGAACACCGGGGAGCTGTTTTTT. It specifies CASSQAGRANTGELFF.

This clonotype was recorded many times. The chain couples TRBV19 to TRBJ2-5; tentative D call: TRBD1 (5 bases). Per the germline V gene, CDR1 is LNHDA and CDR2 is SQIVND (reference sequence). CDR3 length: 17 residues. Trimming cost V 5 bases and J 1 base, with 20 bases left between them. The CDR3: CASSGAMGGDPQETQYF. CDR3 bases: TGTGCCAGTAGTGGGGCAATGGGCGGCGATCCCCAAGAGACCCAGTACTTC.

There are a few counts of this clonotype. A read error may explain this, as a much larger clone is one base away. The rearrangement links TRBV5-4 to TRBJ2-7; no firm D call. Germline CDR1 is SGHNT and CDR2 is YYREEE (reference sequence). V shed 1 base and J shed 1 base, with 6 bases lying between them. This CDR3 contains 13 residues. The CDR3 DNA reads TGTGCCAGCAGCTTGAACGGATCCTACGAGCAGTACTTC. It translates to CASSLNGSYEQYF.